The 32 T cell receptor beta chains below were found in one sample sequenced in a study of CD4 T cells in lung cancer. Some clones are missing from TCRdb's copy, which holds only in-frame ones; the method was immunoSEQ multiplex PCR. The sample has about 4,400 clones; around two thirds are singletons. Sample: lung tumor tissue. The source is a man aged 60-69 years with non-small cell lung cancer.

This clone came up a few times. The chain combines TRBV5-1 with TRBJ1-1; D is possibly TRBD1 (5 bases). This CDR3 has 15 amino acids. Germline CDR1 SGHRS, CDR2 YFSETQ. Trimming stripped 4 bases from V and 3 bases from J, with 16 bases between. The CDR3: CASSKQPGGDTEAFF. Here the CDR3 DNA reads TGCGCCAGCAGCAAGCAACCCGGGGGTGACACTGAAGCTTTCTTT.

In nucleotides, the CDR3 is TGTGCCAGCAGCCAAGTCGGACTAGCGAGATTCTCTGGGGCCAACGTCCTGACTTTC. It codes for CASSQVGLARFSGANVLTF. V gene TRBV4-2 combines with J gene TRBJ2-6; 9 bases match TRBD2. V dropped 1 base and J dropped 0; count of bases not matched to a gene: 7. The germline gives CDR1 LGHNA, CDR2 YNFKEQ. CDR3 length equals 19 residues.

The rearrangement joins TRBV7-9 to TRBJ2-2; TRBD2 agrees at 14 bases. Looked up from germline, CDR1 is SEHNR and CDR2 is FQNEAQ (reference sequence). The CDR3 is 15 residues long. V lost 6 bases to trimming and J lost 6 bases; unmatched junction nucleotides: 3. The CDR3 region is CASSPTSGRAGELFF. CDR3 DNA: TGTGCCAGCAGTCCGACTAGCGGGAGGGCCGGGGAGCTGTTTTTT.

This clone showed up just a few times. The rearrangement links TRBV7-9 to TRBJ1-1; a possible D gene is TRBD1 (6 bases). CDR3 length: 13 amino acids. Germline CDR1 reads SEHNR; CDR2 reads FQNEAQ (reference sequence). Trimming pared 5 bases from V and 4 bases from J, leaving 11 bases between. The CDR3 here is CASSPTGLTEAFF. CDR3 DNA sequence: TGTGCCAGCAGCCCTACAGGGCTCACTGAAGCTTTCTTT.

J is TRBJ2-5 and V is TRBV18; 8 bases are shared with TRBD1. The CDR3 spans 15 residues. Germline V CDR1 and CDR2: KGHSH, LQKENI. Trimming at V came to 2 bases and at J to 4 bases, leaving 6 bases not matched to a gene. For the CDR3, the DNA is TGTGCCAGCTCACCATTCACAGGGGGATTAGAGACCCAGTACTTC. This gives the protein CASSPFTGGLETQYF.

V usage is TRBV6-5 and J usage is TRBJ1-1; weak D call: TRBD1 (6 bases). Germline V lookup: CDR1 MNHEY, CDR2 SVGAGI. V was shortened by 6 bases and J by 2 bases, with 10 bases between the two germline ends. The CDR3 covers 13 residues. The CDR3 nucleotides read TGTGCCAGCAGAAGGGGGATTAACACTGAAGCTTTCTTT. It is translated as CASRRGINTEAFF.

The J gene is TRBJ1-2, the V gene TRBV30; D gene unclear. The CDR3 contains 13 residues. CDR1 is GTSNPN, CDR2 SVGIG, per germline (reference sequence). The V end lost 1 base, the J end lost 4 bases, and 10 bases lay between the germline ends. CDR3 nucleotides: TGTGCCTGGAGTGAGAAGAACTTCTATGGCTACACCTTC. Translating it yields CAWSEKNFYGYTF.

The rearrangement joins TRBV28 to TRBJ2-3, with a possible D match to TRBD1 (5 bases). V shed 3 bases and J shed 4 bases, with 14 bases lying between them. Germline CDR1 reads MDHEN; CDR2 reads SYDVKM. This CDR3 has 15 amino acids. The CDR3 region is CASSFPRQGSDTQYF. CDR3 sequence (DNA): TGTGCCAGCAGTTTTCCCCGGCAGGGTTCAGATACGCAGTATTTT. Filled out from reference TRBV28 and TRBJ2-3, the complete variable domain reads DVKVTQSSRYLVKRTGEKVFLECVQDMDHENMFWYRQDPGLGLRLIYFSYDVKMKEKGDIPEGYSVSREKKERFSLILESASTNQTSMYLCASSFPRQGSDTQYFGPGTRLTVL.

V gene TRBV7-8 combines with J gene TRBJ1-3; D uncertain. Trimming removed 0 bases from V and 0 bases from J, with 6 bases in between. Germline loops: CDR1 SGHVS, CDR2 FQNEAQ. The CDR3 consists of 15 residues. The CDR3 region has the DNA TGTGCCAGCAGCTTAGCCAGGCCCTCTGGAAACACCATATATTTT. It specifies CASSLARPSGNTIYF.

CDR3 loop: CASSPGTSGSTDTQYF. Here the CDR3 DNA reads TGTGCCAGCAGCCCCGGGACTAGCGGAAGCACAGATACGCAGTATTTT. The chain couples TRBV7-3 to TRBJ2-3; 11 bases line up with TRBD2. The V gene end was trimmed by 5 bases and the J gene end by 0 bases; junction bases not matched to a gene: 4. The germline gives CDR1 SGHTA, CDR2 FQGTGA. The CDR3 covers 16 residues.

The genes are TRBV18 and TRBJ2-1, with TRBD2 as a possible D gene (6 bases). Trimming took 0 bases from V and 4 from J, leaving 10 bases between them. This CDR3 comprises 15 residues. Germline V gene data show CDR1 as KGHSH and CDR2 as LQKENI. This CDR3 reads CASSPPGTLYNEQFF. CDR3 DNA sequence: TGTGCCAGCTCACCACCCGGGACTCTATACAATGAGCAGTTCTTC.

This chain uses TRBV28 with TRBJ1-2; 8 nucleotides match TRBD1. Germline V gene sequence: CDR1 MDHEN, CDR2 SYDVKM. V dropped 6 bases and J dropped 5; count of bases not matched to a gene: 8. CDR3 size: 14 residues. The CDR3 DNA reads as TGTGCCAGCAGGCGGGGACAGGCGGTTTATGGCTACACCTTC. Encoded protein: CASRRGQAVYGYTF.

The chain is built from TRBV5-1 and TRBJ2-5, with 7 bases identical to TRBD2. Trimming took 4 bases from V and 7 from J; bases not matched to a gene: 7. The CDR3 covers 13 residues. The V gene's germline CDR1 is SGHRS and CDR2 YFSETQ. CDR3: CASSSAGVRTQYF. CDR3 nucleotides: TGCGCCAGCAGCAGCGCGGGAGTGAGGACCCAGTACTTC.

CDR3 residues: CASSPTGGSGEKLFF. The CDR3 DNA follows: TGTGCCAGCAGCCCCACAGGGGGAAGTGGGGAAAAACTGTTTTTT. The rearrangement joins TRBV7-9 to TRBJ1-4, with 8 bases identical to TRBD1. Germline CDR1 and CDR2: SEHNR and FQNEAQ (reference sequence). The CDR3 consists of 15 residues. V trimming: 5 bases; J trimming: 8 bases; junction bases outside the gene matches: 10.

V is TRBV5-1 and J is TRBJ2-7; D is perhaps TRBD2 (6 bases). Germline V gene lookup returns CDR1 SGHRS and CDR2 YFSETQ. The CDR3 loop spans 13 amino acids. V was shortened by 3 bases and J by 6 bases, with 13 bases between the two germline ends. CDR3 region: CASSSTLAPEQYF. DNA of the CDR3: TGCGCCAGCAGCTCAACACTAGCCCCCGAGCAGTACTTC.

This clone showed up just a few times. This chain joins TRBV6-1 and TRBJ1-2, with 7 bases aligning to TRBD1. The CDR3 loop spans 18 amino acids. Per the germline V gene, CDR1 is MNHNS and CDR2 is SASEGT. J was trimmed by 0 bases and V by 4 bases; bases with no gene match: 14. The CDR3 DNA reads as TGTGCCAGCAGTGGCAGGCTACAACCGGGACAGACTAACTATGGCTACACCTTC. Its translation is CASSGRLQPGQTNYGYTF.

This chain links TRBV5-6 with TRBJ2-7; 10 nucleotides align to TRBD1. The CDR3 totals 16 residues. V shed 1 base, J shed 2 bases, and the junction held 6 bases outside the gene matches. CDR1 and CDR2 (germline): SGHDT, YYEEEE. This CDR3 reads CASSLSGGTGAYEQYF. The CDR3 DNA sequence: TGTGCCAGCAGCTTGTCGGGAGGGACAGGGGCCTACGAGCAGTACTTC.

The chain recombines TRBV5-1 with TRBJ1-1; D is unresolved. The CDR3 is made up of 14 amino acids. The V gene's germline CDR1 is SGHRS and CDR2 YFSETQ. The V and J ends lost 7 bases and 3 bases respectively, with 16 bases between them. CDR3 in DNA: TGCGCCAGCTCCCCTGTCTCTATGGACACTGAAGCTTTCTTT. This gives the protein CASSPVSMDTEAFF. Full variable domain (rest looked up from reference TRBV5-1 and TRBJ1-1): KAGVTQTPRYLIKTRGQQVTLSCSPISGHRSVSWYQQTPGQGLQFLFEYFSETQRNKGNFPGRFSGRQFSNSRSEMNVSTLELGDSALYLCASSPVSMDTEAFFGQGTRLTVV.

The gene calls are TRBV14 and TRBJ2-2; 13 bases are shared with TRBD2. V shed 6 bases and J 7 bases; nucleotides not matched to a gene: 14. In germline, CDR1 is SGHDN, CDR2 FVKESK. The CDR3 totals 18 residues. In DNA form, the CDR3 reads TGTGCCAGCAGTACATCAGCCGGGACTAGCGGGATGGTCGGGGAGCTGTTTTTT. The encoded protein is CASSTSAGTSGMVGELFF.

V usage is TRBV5-5 and J usage is TRBJ2-1; D is unclear. The CDR3 is made up of 15 amino acids. Germline values: CDR1 SGHKS, CDR2 YYEKEE (reference sequence). V dropped 4 bases and J dropped 0 bases, with 11 bases sitting between them. Here the CDR3 reads CASSHLGSSYNEQFF. The CDR3 DNA reads TGTGCCAGCAGCCATCTCGGTAGCTCCTACAATGAGCAGTTCTTC. The whole variable domain, remainder taken from reference TRBV5-5 and TRBJ2-1, is DAGVTQSPTHLIKTRGQQVTLRCSPISGHKSVSWYQQVLGQGPQFIFQYYEKEERGRGNFPDRFSARQFPNYSSELNVNALLLGDSALYLCASSHLGSSYNEQFFGPGTRLTVL.

The chain links TRBV9 to TRBJ2-7; D is perhaps TRBD2 (6 bases). The V gene's germline CDR1 is SGDLS and CDR2 YYNGEE. The V end lost 4 bases, the J end lost 2 bases, and 16 bases lay between the germline ends. The CDR3 contains 15 residues. The DNA of the CDR3 is TGTGCCAGCAGCCCCGCCGGGACTTTTACCTACGAGCAGTACTTC. Its protein is CASSPAGTFTYEQYF.

This chain links TRBV7-2 with TRBJ1-1, with D unclear. Germline values: CDR1 SGHTA, CDR2 FQGNSA. This CDR3 region has 12 residues. V lost 1 base and J 10 bases, leaving 10 bases between the germline ends. CDR3 nucleotide sequence: TGTGCCAGCAGCTTAGGGCCAGCGATAGCTTTCTTT. Encoded protein: CASSLGPAIAFF.

The genes are TRBV7-3 and TRBJ2-2; 11 bases are a match to TRBD1. V trimming: 5 bases; J trimming: 6 bases; junction bases outside the gene matches: 8. Per germline, CDR1 SGHTA and CDR2 FQGTGA. The CDR3 is 16 amino acids. This chain's CDR3 is CASSRTGTGGPGELFF. CDR3 bases: TGTGCCAGCAGCAGAACCGGGACAGGGGGTCCCGGGGAGCTGTTTTTT.

The chain has TRBV7-8 and TRBJ2-5; D unresolved. From germline, CDR1 is SGHVS and CDR2 FQNEAQ. V was shortened by 5 bases and J by 2 bases, with 15 bases between the two germline ends. This CDR3 is built from 15 residues. CDR3 DNA: TGTGCCAGCAGCACCCACCCTAGTAGACAAGAGACCCAGTACTTC. Its translation: CASSTHPSRQETQYF.

Only one count was recorded for this clone. The CDR3 DNA follows: TGTGCCAGCAGCGAAACGGGGTTCGAGCAGTACTTC. Protein sequence: CASSETGFEQYF. V usage is TRBV2 and J usage is TRBJ2-7; tentative D call: TRBD2 (5 bases). This CDR3 spans 12 amino acids. Germline V CDR1 and CDR2: SNHLY, FYNNEI. V was cut by 6 bases and J by 6 bases, with 12 bases left in between.

V is TRBV10-3 and J is TRBJ2-1; 8 nucleotides agree with TRBD2. J lost 8 bases, V lost 0 bases, and 3 bases had no gene match. The germline V gene has CDR1 ENHRY and CDR2 SYGVKD. CDR3 length equals 14 residues. In DNA, the CDR3 is TGTGCCATCAGTGAGTCTGTGCGGGAGGATGAGCAGTTCTTC. Translating it yields CAISESVREDEQFF.

The chain links TRBV29-1 to TRBJ2-1; D perhaps matches TRBD2 (5 bases). The CDR3 length is 13 residues. Trimming shortened V by 8 bases and J by 1 base, and 12 bases separated the two germline ends. Per the germline V gene, CDR1 is SQVTM and CDR2 is ANQGSEA. CDR3 residues: CSSIARSYNEQFF. The DNA of the CDR3 is TGCAGCTCAATAGCGAGGTCCTACAATGAGCAGTTCTTC.

The chain couples TRBV5-5 to TRBJ2-7; 8 bases are shared with TRBD1. Germline CDR1 SGHKS, CDR2 YYEKEE (reference sequence). V shed 3 bases, J shed 1 base, and the junction held 9 bases outside the gene matches. The CDR3 is 16 residues long. CDR3 bases: TGTGCCAGCAGCTCGAGGGGGGACAGGACATCCTACGAGCAGTACTTC. Amino acids: CASSSRGDRTSYEQYF.

The chain links TRBV28 to TRBJ1-2, with TRBD1 matching over 8 bases. The length of the CDR3 is 14 residues. The V gene's germline CDR1 is MDHEN and CDR2 SYDVKM. The ends lost 7 bases at V and 7 bases at J; junction bases unmatched: 11. CDR3 residues: CASTVAGGLAGYTF. The CDR3 DNA reads TGTGCCAGCACCGTAGCAGGGGGCTTGGCTGGCTACACCTTC.

The chain combines TRBV25-1 with TRBJ2-5; D not resolved. The V end lost 5 bases, the J end lost 5 bases, and 12 bases lay between the germline ends. From germline, CDR1 is MGHDK and CDR2 SYGVNS. The CDR3 is made up of 13 amino acids. CDR3 DNA: TGTGCCAGCAGTACGGCGGTCTTGGAGACCCAGTACTTC. Amino acid sequence: CASSTAVLETQYF.

The chain uses TRBV6-1 and TRBJ2-7, with TRBD2 as a possible D gene (5 bases). This CDR3 has 13 amino acids. V was cut by 8 bases and J by 0 bases, with 11 bases left in between. Germline V gene lookup returns CDR1 MNHNS and CDR2 SASEGT. CDR3 sequence: CASVRRISYEQYV. The CDR3 bases are TGTGCCAGCGTCAGGAGGATCTCCTACGAGCAGTACGTC.

The rearrangement uses TRBV6-1 and TRBJ2-1, with a possible D match to TRBD2 (5 bases). Germline V gene sequence: CDR1 MNHNS, CDR2 SASEGT. V lost 6 bases, J lost 9 bases, and 15 bases lay in between. The CDR3 has 13 amino acids. The chain's CDR3 is CASSKRELGEQFF. The CDR3 DNA reads as TGTGCCAGCAGCAAGAGGGAGTTAGGTGAGCAGTTCTTC.